This T cell receptor beta chain is drawn from a study of control samples from healthy donors and cancer patients. Germline CDR1 SEHNR, CDR2 FQNEAQ (reference sequence). The CDR3 is 15 amino acids. Trimming shortened V by 5 bases and J by 2 bases, and 15 bases separated the two germline ends. TCRdb keeps only in-frame clones here, not all; method: immunoSEQ multiplex PCR. The sample shows 85,000 to 100,000 clones, approximately 93% of them seen only once. This TCR derives from a man younger than 35 in good health. The sequenced material came from blood. The rearrangement joins TRBV7-9 to TRBJ2-5, with D tentatively TRBD1 (6 bases). The CDR3 spells CASSTTTGFQETQYF. The DNA of the CDR3 is TGTGCCAGCAGCACCACGACAGGATTTCAAGAGACCCAGTACTTC.